This T cell receptor (beta chain) was identified in a study of spatial heterogeneity in lung cancer. Study at large: Compared with alpha-chain sequences, beta-chain sequences were consistently detected in greater numbers. Notes on the study in general: TCRs found ubiquitously expanded in tumor appeared in blood more at resection than at follow-up.

This clonotype came up many times. Its antigen remains unidentified. V trimming: 3 bases; J trimming: 1 base; junction bases outside the gene matches: 4. The germline V gene has CDR1 KGHSH and CDR2 LQKENI. CDR3 size: 16 residues. As to time point: sample taken at primary tumor resection. Unsorted whole RNA of tumor, nontumor lung or frozen PBMC was sequenced. Donors were around 70 untreated early-stage non-small cell lung cancer patients. TCRdb recomputed calls from the 5' RACE reads with MiXCR, one row per CDR3 protein. The sample shows roughly 25,000 distinct CDR3 sequences, about 4.5% of them seen only once.

This receptor was obtained from a male donor with early-stage non-small cell lung cancer. Source: PBMCs, taken at surgery. The rearrangement uses TRBV18 and TRBJ2-1; 9 bases line up with TRBD2. The CDR3 coding sequence is TGTGCCAGCTCACCTTCTAGCGGGGCATCCTACAATGAGCAGTTCTTC. This sequence encodes CASSPSSGASYNEQFF.